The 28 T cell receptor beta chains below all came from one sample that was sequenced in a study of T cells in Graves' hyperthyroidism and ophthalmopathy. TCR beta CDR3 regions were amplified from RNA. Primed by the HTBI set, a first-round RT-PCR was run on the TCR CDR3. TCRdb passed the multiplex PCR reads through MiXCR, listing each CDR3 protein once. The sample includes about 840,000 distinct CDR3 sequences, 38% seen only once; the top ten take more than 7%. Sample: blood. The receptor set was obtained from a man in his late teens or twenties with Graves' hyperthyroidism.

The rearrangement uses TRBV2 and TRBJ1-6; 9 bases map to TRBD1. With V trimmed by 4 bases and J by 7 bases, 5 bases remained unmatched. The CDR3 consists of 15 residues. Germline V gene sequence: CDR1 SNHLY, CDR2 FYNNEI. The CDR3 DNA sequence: TGTGCCAGCAGTGGGGGGACAGGGCTGAATTCACCCCTCCACTTT. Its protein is CASSGGTGLNSPLHF. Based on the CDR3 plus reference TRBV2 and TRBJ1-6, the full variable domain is EPEVTQTPSHQVTQMGQEVILRCVPISNHLYFYWYRQILGQKVEFLVSFYNNEISEKSEIFDDQFSVERPDGSNFTLKIRSTKLEDSAMYFCASSGGTGLNSPLHFGNGTRLTVT.

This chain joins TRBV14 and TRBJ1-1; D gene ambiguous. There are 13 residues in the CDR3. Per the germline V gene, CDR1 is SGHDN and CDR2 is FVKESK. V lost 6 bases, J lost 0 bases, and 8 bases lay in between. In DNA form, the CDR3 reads TGTGCCAGCAGGGTGAGTTTGAACACTGAAGCTTTCTTT. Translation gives CASRVSLNTEAFF.

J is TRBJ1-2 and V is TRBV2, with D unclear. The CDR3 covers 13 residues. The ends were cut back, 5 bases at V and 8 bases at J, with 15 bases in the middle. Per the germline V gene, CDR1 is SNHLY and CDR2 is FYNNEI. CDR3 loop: CASSSPGIGGYTF. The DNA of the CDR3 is TGTGCCAGCAGTTCCCCGGGAATCGGAGGCTACACCTTC.

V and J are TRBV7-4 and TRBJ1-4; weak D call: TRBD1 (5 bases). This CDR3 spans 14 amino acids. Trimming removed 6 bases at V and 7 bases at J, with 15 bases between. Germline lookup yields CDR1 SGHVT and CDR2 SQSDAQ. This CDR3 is CASRAAGTGEKLFF. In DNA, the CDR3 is TGTGCCAGCAGAGCCGCGGGGACTGGTGAAAAACTGTTTTTT.

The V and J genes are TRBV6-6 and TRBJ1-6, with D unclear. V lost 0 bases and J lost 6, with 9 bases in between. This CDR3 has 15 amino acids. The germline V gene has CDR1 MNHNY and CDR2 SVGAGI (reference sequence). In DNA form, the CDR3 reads TGTGCCAGCAGTTACTCGTACCGGGGTAATTCACCCCTCCACTTT. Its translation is CASSYSYRGNSPLHF.

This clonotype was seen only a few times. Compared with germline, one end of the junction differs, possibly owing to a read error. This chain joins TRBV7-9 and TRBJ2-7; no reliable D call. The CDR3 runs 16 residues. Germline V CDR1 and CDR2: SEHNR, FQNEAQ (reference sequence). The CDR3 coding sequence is TGCGCCAGCAGCCAAGTTGCGGCCCCAAGCTCCTACGAGCAGTACTTC. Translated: CASSQVAAPSSYEQYF.

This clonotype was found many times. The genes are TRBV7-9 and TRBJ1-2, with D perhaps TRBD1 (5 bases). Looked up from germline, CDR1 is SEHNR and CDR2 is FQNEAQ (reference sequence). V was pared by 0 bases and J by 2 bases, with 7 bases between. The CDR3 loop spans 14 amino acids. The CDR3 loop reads CASSLAAGNYGYTF. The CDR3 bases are TGTGCCAGCAGCTTAGCCGCAGGGAACTATGGCTACACCTTC.

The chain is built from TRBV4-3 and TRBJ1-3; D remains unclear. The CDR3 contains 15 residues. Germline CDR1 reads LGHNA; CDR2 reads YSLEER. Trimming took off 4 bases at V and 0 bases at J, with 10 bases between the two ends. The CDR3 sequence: CASSLEADSGNTIYF. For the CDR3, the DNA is TGCGCCAGCAGCCTCGAGGCCGACTCTGGAAACACCATATATTTT.

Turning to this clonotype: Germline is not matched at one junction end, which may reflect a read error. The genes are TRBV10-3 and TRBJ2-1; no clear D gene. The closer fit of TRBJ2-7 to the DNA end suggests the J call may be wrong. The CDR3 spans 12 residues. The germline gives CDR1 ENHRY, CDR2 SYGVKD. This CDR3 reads CATSEFDNEQYF. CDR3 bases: TGTGCCACCAGTGAGTTCGACAATGAGCAGTACTTC.

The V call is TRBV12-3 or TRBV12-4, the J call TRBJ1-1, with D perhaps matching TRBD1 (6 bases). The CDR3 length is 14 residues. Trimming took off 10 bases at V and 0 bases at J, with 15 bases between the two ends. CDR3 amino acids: CATTIGQLNTEAFF. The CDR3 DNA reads TGTGCCACCACCATCGGACAGCTGAACACTGAAGCTTTCTTT.

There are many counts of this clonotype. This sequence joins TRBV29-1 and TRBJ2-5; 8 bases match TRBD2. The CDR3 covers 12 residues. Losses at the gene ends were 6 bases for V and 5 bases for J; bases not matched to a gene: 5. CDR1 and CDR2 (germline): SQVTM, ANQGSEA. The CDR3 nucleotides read TGCAGCGTGGCCGGGGGGGGGGAGACCCAGTACTTC. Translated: CSVAGGGETQYF. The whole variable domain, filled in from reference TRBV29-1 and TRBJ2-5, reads SAVISQKPSRDICQRGTSLTIQCQVDSQVTMMFWYRQQPGQSLTLIATANQGSEATYESGFVIDKFPISRPNLTFSTLTVSNMSPEDSSIYLCSVAGGGETQYFGPGTRLLVL.

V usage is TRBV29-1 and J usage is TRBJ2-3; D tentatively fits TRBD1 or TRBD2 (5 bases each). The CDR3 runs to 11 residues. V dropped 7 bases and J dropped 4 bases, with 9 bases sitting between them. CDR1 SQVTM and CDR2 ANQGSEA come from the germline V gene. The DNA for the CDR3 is TGCAGCGGGGACGGGCCAGATACGCAGTATTTT. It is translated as CSGDGPDTQYF.

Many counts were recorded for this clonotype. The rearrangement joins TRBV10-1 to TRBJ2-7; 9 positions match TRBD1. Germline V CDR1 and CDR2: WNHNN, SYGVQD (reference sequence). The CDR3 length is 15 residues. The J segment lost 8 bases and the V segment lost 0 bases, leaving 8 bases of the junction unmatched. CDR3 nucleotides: TGCGCCAGCAGTGAGTCGATGGGACAGGGTATAAAGCAGTACTTC. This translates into CASSESMGQGIKQYF.

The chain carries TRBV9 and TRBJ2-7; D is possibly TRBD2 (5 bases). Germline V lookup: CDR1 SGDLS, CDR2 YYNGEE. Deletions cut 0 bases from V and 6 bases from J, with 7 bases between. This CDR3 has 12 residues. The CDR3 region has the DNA TGTGCCAGCAGCGTAGGGGAGAGCGAGCAGTACTTC. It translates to CASSVGESEQYF. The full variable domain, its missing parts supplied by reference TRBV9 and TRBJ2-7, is DSGVTQTPKHLITATGQRVTLRCSPRSGDLSVYWYQQSLDQGLQFLIQYYNGEERAKGNILERFSAQQFPDLHSELNLSSLELGDSALYFCASSVGESEQYFGPGTRLTVT.

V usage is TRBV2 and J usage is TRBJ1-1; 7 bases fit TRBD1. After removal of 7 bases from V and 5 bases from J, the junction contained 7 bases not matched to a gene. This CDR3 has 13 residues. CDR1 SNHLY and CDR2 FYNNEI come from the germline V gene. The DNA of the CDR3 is TGTGCCAGCATCTCAGGGGGTTGGACTGAAGCTTTCTTT. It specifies CASISGGWTEAFF.

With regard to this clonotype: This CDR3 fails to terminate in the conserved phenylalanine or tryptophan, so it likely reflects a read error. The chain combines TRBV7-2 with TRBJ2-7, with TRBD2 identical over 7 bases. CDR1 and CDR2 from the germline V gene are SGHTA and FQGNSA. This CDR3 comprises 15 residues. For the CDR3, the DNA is TGTGCCAGCAGCACCTTAGCGGGCACCTCCTACGGGCAGTACTCC. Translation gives CASSTLAGTSYGQYS.

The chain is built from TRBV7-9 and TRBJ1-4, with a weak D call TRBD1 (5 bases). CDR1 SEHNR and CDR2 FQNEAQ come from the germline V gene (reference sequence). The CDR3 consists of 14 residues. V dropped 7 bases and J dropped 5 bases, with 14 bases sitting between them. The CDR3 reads CASTPGRVNEKLFF. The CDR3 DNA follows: TGTGCCAGCACTCCAGGGCGAGTGAATGAAAAACTGTTTTTT.

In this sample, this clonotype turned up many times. The CDR3 here is CASSDEGYGSPLHF. The CDR3 nucleotides read TGTGCCAGCAGTGACGAGGGCTATGGTTCACCCCTCCACTTT. This chain uses TRBV2 with TRBJ1-6; no reliable D call. Germline-derived CDR1 and CDR2 are SNHLY and FYNNEI. V shed 3 bases and J shed 9 bases, with 12 bases lying between them. This CDR3 comprises 14 residues.

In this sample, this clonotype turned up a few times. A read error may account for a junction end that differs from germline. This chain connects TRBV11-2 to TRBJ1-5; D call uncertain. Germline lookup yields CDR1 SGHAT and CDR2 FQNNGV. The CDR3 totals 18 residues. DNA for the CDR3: TGCGCCAGCAGCCCCCCAACCTCGCTTTACCGGCCGGGGCAGCCCCAGCATTTT. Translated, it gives CASSPPTSLYRPGQPQHF.

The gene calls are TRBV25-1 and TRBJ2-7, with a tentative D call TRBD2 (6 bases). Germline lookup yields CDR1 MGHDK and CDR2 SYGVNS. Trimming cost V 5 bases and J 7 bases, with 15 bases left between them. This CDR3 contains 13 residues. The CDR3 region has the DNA TGTGCCAGCAGTTACTCGCAGGGAGGAGAGCAGTACTTC. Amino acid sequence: CASSYSQGGEQYF.

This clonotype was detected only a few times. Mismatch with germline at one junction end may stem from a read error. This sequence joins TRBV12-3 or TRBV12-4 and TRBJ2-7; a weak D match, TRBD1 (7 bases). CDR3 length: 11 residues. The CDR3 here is CASSLGGQSEF. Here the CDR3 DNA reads TGTGCCAGCAGTCTGGGGGGACAGTCAGAATTC.

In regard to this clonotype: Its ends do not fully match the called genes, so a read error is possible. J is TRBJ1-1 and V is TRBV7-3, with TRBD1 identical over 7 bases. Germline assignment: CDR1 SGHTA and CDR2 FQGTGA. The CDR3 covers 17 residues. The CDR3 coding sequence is TGTGCCAACAGCCAAGGCACGGACAGGACCATGAACACTGAAGCTTTCTTT. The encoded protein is CANSQGTDRTMNTEAFF.

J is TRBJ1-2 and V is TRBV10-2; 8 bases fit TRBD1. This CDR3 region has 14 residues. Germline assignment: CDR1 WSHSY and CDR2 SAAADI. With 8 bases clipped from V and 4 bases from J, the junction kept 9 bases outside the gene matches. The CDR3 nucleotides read TGCGCCAGCGGTGGGGCAGGGGGCGGCTATGGCTACACCTTC. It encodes CASGGAGGGYGYTF.

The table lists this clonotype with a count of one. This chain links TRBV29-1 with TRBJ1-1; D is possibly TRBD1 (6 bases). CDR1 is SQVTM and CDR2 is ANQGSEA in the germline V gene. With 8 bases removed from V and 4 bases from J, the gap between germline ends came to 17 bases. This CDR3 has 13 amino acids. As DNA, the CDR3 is TGCAGCTACACAGGGACGTGGGGCACTGAAGCTTTCTTT. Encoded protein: CSYTGTWGTEAFF. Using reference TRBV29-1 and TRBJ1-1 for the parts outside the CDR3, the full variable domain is SAVISQKPSRDICQRGTSLTIQCQVDSQVTMMFWYRQQPGQSLTLIATANQGSEATYESGFVIDKFPISRPNLTFSTLTVSNMSPEDSSIYLCSYTGTWGTEAFFGQGTRLTVV.

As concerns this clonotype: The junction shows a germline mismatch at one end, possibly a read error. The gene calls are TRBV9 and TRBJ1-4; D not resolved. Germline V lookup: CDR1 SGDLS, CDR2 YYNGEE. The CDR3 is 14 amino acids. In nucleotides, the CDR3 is TGTGCCAGCAGCGTCGAGGGTCATAATGAAAAACCGTTTTTT. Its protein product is CASSVEGHNEKPFF.

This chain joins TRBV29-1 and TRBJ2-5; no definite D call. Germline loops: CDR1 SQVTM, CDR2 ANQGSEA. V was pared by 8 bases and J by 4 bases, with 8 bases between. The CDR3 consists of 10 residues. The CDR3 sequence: CSSQAETQYF. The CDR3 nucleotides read TGCAGCTCTCAGGCAGAGACCCAGTACTTC. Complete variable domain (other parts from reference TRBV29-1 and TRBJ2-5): SAVISQKPSRDICQRGTSLTIQCQVDSQVTMMFWYRQQPGQSLTLIATANQGSEATYESGFVIDKFPISRPNLTFSTLTVSNMSPEDSSIYLCSSQAETQYFGPGTRLLVL.

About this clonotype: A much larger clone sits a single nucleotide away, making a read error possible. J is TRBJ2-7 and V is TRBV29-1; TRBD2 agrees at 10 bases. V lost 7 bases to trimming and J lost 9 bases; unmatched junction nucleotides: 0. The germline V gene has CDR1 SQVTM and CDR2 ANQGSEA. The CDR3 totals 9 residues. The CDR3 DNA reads TGCAGCGGGACTAGCGGGCAGTACTTC. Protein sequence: CSGTSGQYF.

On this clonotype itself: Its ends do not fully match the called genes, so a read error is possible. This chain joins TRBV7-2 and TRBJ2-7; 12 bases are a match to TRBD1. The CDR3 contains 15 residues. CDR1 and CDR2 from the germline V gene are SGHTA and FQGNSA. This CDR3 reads CASSSGQGAPYELYF. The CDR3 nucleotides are TGCGCCAGCAGCTCGGGACAGGGGGCCCCCTACGAGCTGTACTTC.